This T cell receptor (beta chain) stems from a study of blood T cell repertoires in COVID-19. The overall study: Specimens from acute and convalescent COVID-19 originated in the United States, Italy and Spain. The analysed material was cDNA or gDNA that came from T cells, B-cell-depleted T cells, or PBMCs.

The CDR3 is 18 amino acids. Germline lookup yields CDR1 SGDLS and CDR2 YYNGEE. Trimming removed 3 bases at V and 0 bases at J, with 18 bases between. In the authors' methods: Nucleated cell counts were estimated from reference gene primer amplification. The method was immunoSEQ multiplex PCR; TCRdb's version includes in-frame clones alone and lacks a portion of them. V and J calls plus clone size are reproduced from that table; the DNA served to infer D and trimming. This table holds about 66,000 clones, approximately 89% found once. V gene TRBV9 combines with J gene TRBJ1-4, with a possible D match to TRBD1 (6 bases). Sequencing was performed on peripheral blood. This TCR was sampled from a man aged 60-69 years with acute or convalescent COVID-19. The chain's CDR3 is CASSEHPGQYSTNEKLFF. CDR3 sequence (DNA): TGTGCCAGCAGCGAACACCCGGGACAATACTCAACTAATGAAAAACTGTTTTTT.